The 2 T cell receptor beta chains given below trace back to one sample, sequenced in a study of post-analysis software for immune sequencing data. Included in the TCR beta cDNA libraries were unique molecular identifiers. TCRdb passed the PCR reads through MiXCR, listing each CDR3 protein once. In the table there are roughly 800,000 distinct CDR3 sequences, more than 45% of which are singletons. Their antigen targets remain unknown. Regarding the study as a whole: TRBV5-6, TRBV5-1 and TRBV20-1 were among a handful of TRBV segments more frequent in patients than controls.

The sequencing sample was made of blood. Receptors originate from a girl aged 10-17 years with multiple sclerosis.

The V and J genes are TRBV27 and TRBJ2-1; D might be TRBD2 (6 bases). The V end lost 5 bases, the J end lost 4 bases, and 18 bases lay between the germline ends. Germline V lookup: CDR1 MNHEY, CDR2 SMNVEV (reference sequence). CDR3 size: 16 residues. The CDR3 sequence is CASSPVVREPYNEQFF. CDR3 DNA sequence: TGTGCCAGCAGTCCCGTGGTGCGGGAACCTTACAATGAGCAGTTCTTC.

V usage is TRBV20-1 and J usage is TRBJ2-3, with D perhaps TRBD2 (5 bases). The CDR3 consists of 14 residues. Germline CDR1 DFQATT, CDR2 SNEGSKA (reference sequence). The V end was cut by 5 bases, the J end by 2 bases, with 14 bases between. CDR3 DNA sequence: TGCAGTGCTTCTCGCCCCGGGATCACAGATACGCAGTATTTT. Translating it yields CSASRPGITDTQYF.